Listed below are T cell receptor beta chains from one sample, sequenced in a study of cytomegalovirus exposure and HLA in healthy donors. This table comes from immunoSEQ multiplex PCR, and its TCRdb copy is limited to in-frame clones, with some not included. The sample lists 95,000 to 120,000 clones, 95% seen once, with roughly 0.66% in the top ten. Sequencing used PBMCs. The receptor set was obtained from a woman between 18 and 30 years old in good health and CMV-seronegative. The CDR3 runs from the conserved cysteine through the conserved F or W. Each record gives: D gene, J gene, clone size, V gene, CDR3 DNA, CDR3 protein. The D gene is left open where the match is weak. Some rows have no size entry. The others give once, few or many, or a class for an expanded clone.

TRBD2	TRBJ2-7	.	TRBV2	TGTGCCAGCAGCCCAACTAGCGGGGCCTCCTACGAGCAGTACTTC	CASSPTSGASYEQYF
TRBD2	TRBJ2-5	.	TRBV5-4	TGTGCCAGCAGCTCTGGGACTAGCGGGGGGAAGGAGGAGACCCAGTACTTC	CASSSGTSGGKEETQYF
TRBD1	TRBJ1-5	.	TRBV19	TGTGCCAGTAGTGACCGCGCTACAGGGGGAGGACAGCCCCAGCATTTT	CASSDRATGGGQPQHF
.	TRBJ1-6	many	TRBV2	TGTGCCAGCAGCGAGGGAGGGACGAGTAATTCACCCCTCCACTTT	CASSEGGTSNSPLHF
TRBD1	TRBJ2-2	.	TRBV15	TGTGCCACCAGCAGAGTGGACGGGACAGTGGGCACCGGGGAGCTGTTTTTT	CATSRVDGTVGTGELFF
TRBD1	TRBJ1-5	.	TRBV7-2	TGTGCCAGCAGCCAGGAAGGGACAGCTCCTAATCAGCCCCAGCATTTT	CASSQEGTAPNQPQHF
TRBD2	TRBJ2-3	.	TRBV7-3	TGTGCCAGCAGCTTAATAGGTACTAGCGGGGGCGATACGCAGTATTTT	CASSLIGTSGGDTQYF
.	TRBJ2-5	.	TRBV27	TGTGCCAGCAGTTTCCCGGGGTCAGAGACCCAGTACTTC	CASSFPGSETQYF
TRBD1	TRBJ1-2	.	TRBV27	TGTGCCAGCAGTTTGGGGACAGGGTTACCTAACTATGGCTACACCTTC	CASSLGTGLPNYGYTF
.	TRBJ1-1	.	TRBV7-2	TGTGCCAGCAGCTCGTCGGACTCTAGCAGTGAAGCTTTCTTT	CASSSSDSSSEAFF
.	TRBJ2-1	.	TRBV14	TGTGCCAGCAGCCAAGTCTCCCCGGGGGGCCAGTTCTTC	CASSQVSPGGQFF
TRBD1	TRBJ2-5	.	TRBV5-5	TGTGCCAGCAGCTTGGACCCAGGGGGATTGGAGACCCAGTACTTC	CASSLDPGGLETQYF
.	TRBJ1-2	.	TRBV5-1	TGCGCCAGCAGCTTGTCCGGGGAAACCTATGGCTACACCTTC	CASSLSGETYGYTF
TRBD2	TRBJ2-2	.	TRBV23-1	TGCGCCAGCAGTCAATCTCGGGGAGGGTTCGGCGGGGAGCTGTTTTTT	CASSQSRGGFGGELFF
.	TRBJ1-4	.	TRBV5-6	TGTGCCAGCAGCTTGACAGTCGAAGCAACTAATGAAAAACTGTTTTTT	CASSLTVEATNEKLFF
.	TRBJ2-5	.	TRBV7-2	TGTGCCAGCAGCCGGCGGACGGGAAGCCAAGAGACCCAGTACTTC	CASSRRTGSQETQYF
.	TRBJ1-6	.	TRBV11-2	TGTGCCAGCAGCCCGATTGAGGGTGACTATAATTCACCCCTCCACTTT	CASSPIEGDYNSPLHF
.	TRBJ1-5	.	TRBV6-6	TGTGCCAGCAGTTACTTTGGACAGTACAATCAGCCCCAGCATTTT	CASSYFGQYNQPQHF
.	TRBJ1-2	.	TRBV2	TGTGCCAGCAGTGATGAGGGGGGGCGTAGCTATGGCTACACCTTC	CASSDEGGRSYGYTF
.	TRBJ1-1	.	TRBV9	TGTGCCAGCAGCCCCCGAGGAAACATGAACACTGAAGCTTTCTTT	CASSPRGNMNTEAFF
.	TRBJ1-1	.	TRBV6-6	TGTGCCAGCAGAGATGGGGGGGGCACTGAAGCTTTCTTT	CASRDGGGTEAFF
.	TRBJ2-1	.	TRBV14	TGTGCCAGCAGCCAAGTAAGCCCCTACCGCTTTTACAATGAGCAGTTCTTC	CASSQVSPYRFYNEQFF
.	TRBJ2-5	once	TRBV11-2	TGTGCCAGCAGCTTATTAGGGGAAGAGACCCAGTACTTC	CASSLLGEETQYF
.	TRBJ1-1	.	TRBV5-1	TGCGCCAGCAGCTTGGCTGGGCCGCAGAACACTGAAGCTTTCTTT	CASSLAGPQNTEAFF
.	TRBJ1-1	.	TRBV27	TGTGCCAGCAGGGCGTCAGTGGGCCCGAACACTGAAGCTTTCTTT	CASRASVGPNTEAFF
.	TRBJ1-1	.	TRBV25-1	TGTGCCAGCAATCCCAGCGGGACCGCCTTCATGAACACTGAAGCTTTCTTT	CASNPSGTAFMNTEAFF